Listed below are T cell receptor beta chains from one sample, sequenced in a study of CD8 T cells in Susac syndrome. One entry per CDR3 protein, called by TCRdb with MiXCR from the immunoSEQ multiplex PCR reads. The repertoire consists of under 200,000 distinct CDR3 sequences, with roughly 92% occurring once and the leading ten covering around 0.1%. Material: CD4+ T cells from PBMCs. The receptors were gathered from a human donor in good health. Both conserved end residues are part of each CDR3. The D gene is left open where the match is weak. Size tells how often a clone was seen (once, few, many) or the class of an expanded clone, and some rows leave it out.

clone_size d_call j_call v_call cdr3_aa cdr3_nt
- - TRBJ1-3 TRBV28 CASSHMWVPGNTIYF TGTGCCAGCAGTCACATGTGGGTCCCGGGAAACACCATATATTTT
- - TRBJ2-1 TRBV18 CASSALSANEQFF TGTGCCAGCTCAGCTCTTAGCGCCAATGAGCAGTTCTTC
- TRBD1 TRBJ2-2 TRBV24-1 CATSDPGQVSTGELFF TGTGCCACCAGTGATCCCGGACAGGTTTCTACCGGGGAGCTGTTTTTT
- - TRBJ1-1 TRBV6-2/TRBV6-3 CASSYSFTDRPQGNTEAFF TGTGCCAGCAGTTACTCGTTCACAGACAGGCCCCAAGGGAACACTGAAGCTTTCTTT
- - TRBJ2-5 TRBV28 CASSFEGTGRETQYF TGTGCCAGCAGTTTCGAAGGCACGGGGCGGGAGACCCAGTACTTC
once - TRBJ2-5 TRBV18 CASSLQPLNPETQYF TGTGCCAGCTCACTTCAGCCTCTGAATCCAGAGACCCAGTACTTC
- - TRBJ1-2 TRBV28 CASSPTGRPSYGYTF TGTGCCAGCAGCCCCACAGGGCGCCCCTCCTATGGCTACACCTTC
- - TRBJ2-1 TRBV9 CASSVGVALSYNEQFF TGTGCCAGCAGCGTAGGGGTGGCCCTCTCCTACAATGAGCAGTTCTTC
- - TRBJ2-7 TRBV14 CASSQAGHPRRSASGYEQYF TGTGCCAGCAGCCAGGCAGGACACCCGCGGAGGTCCGCGAGCGGCTACGAGCAGTACTTC
- - TRBJ1-1 TRBV4-3 CASSQAGHTEAFF TGCGCCAGCAGCCAAGCAGGGCACACTGAAGCTTTCTTT
- - TRBJ2-4 TRBV5-1 CASSLEQLNIQYF TGCGCCAGCAGCCTGGAACAGCTAAACATTCAGTACTTC
- TRBD1 TRBJ1-1 TRBV29-1 CSTRQGAVQAFF TGCAGCACCCGACAGGGGGCTGTTCAGGCTTTCTTT
- TRBD1 TRBJ1-3 TRBV5-1 CASSLDYRGLGNTIYF TGCGCCAGCAGCTTGGACTACAGGGGACTTGGAAACACCATATATTTT
- TRBD2 TRBJ2-5 TRBV19 CASSTSGAFQETQYF TGTGCCAGTAGTACTAGCGGGGCCTTCCAAGAGACCCAGTACTTC
few - TRBJ1-5 TRBV12-3/TRBV12-4 CASSPRLSNQPQHF TGTGCCAGCAGTCCCCGACTGAGCAATCAGCCCCAGCATTTT
- - TRBJ2-7 TRBV7-6 CASSSSQAYEQYF TGTGCCAGCAGCTCGTCCCAAGCCTACGAGCAGTACTTC
- TRBD1 TRBJ1-2 TRBV19 CASSIRRTGVSNYGYTF TGTGCCAGTAGTATTCGTCGGACAGGGGTCTCTAACTATGGCTACACCTTC
once - TRBJ2-3 TRBV4-2 CASKRQDADTQYF TGTGCCAGCAAGCGACAGGATGCCGATACGCAGTATTTT
- TRBD1 TRBJ1-1 TRBV27 CASSYLTGTMNTEAFF TGTGCCAGCAGTTATCTGACAGGGACGATGAACACTGAAGCTTTCTTT
- - TRBJ2-1 TRBV10-3 CAIGTAAFNEQFF TGTGCCATCGGTACTGCGGCCTTCAATGAGCAGTTCTTC
- - TRBJ2-1 TRBV24-1 CATSDPTYNEQFF TGTGCCACCAGTGACCCGACTTACAATGAGCAGTTCTTC
once TRBD2 TRBJ2-1 TRBV20-1 CSARVGSGGSYNEQFF TGCAGTGCTAGAGTGGGGAGCGGGGGCTCCTACAATGAGCAGTTCTTC
few - TRBJ2-2 TRBV3-1 CASRRTGELFF TGTGCCTCTAGGAGAACCGGGGAGCTGTTTTTT
- - TRBJ2-5 TRBV12-3/TRBV12-4 CASSLGQTQYF TGTGCCAGCAGTTTAGGTCAGACCCAGTACTTC
once - TRBJ1-1 TRBV27 CASSRSTGEAFF TGTGCCAGCAGCCGAAGCACGGGTGAAGCTTTCTTT
- - TRBJ2-6 TRBV27 CASSFSRTGANVLTF TGTGCCAGCAGTTTTTCCAGGACTGGGGCCAACGTCCTGACTTTC
- - TRBJ1-2 TRBV3-1 CASSHGEMGGYTF TGTGCCAGCAGCCATGGCGAAATGGGCGGCTACACCTTC
- TRBD1 TRBJ1-1 TRBV7-9 CASSLTGGEAFF TGTGCCAGCAGCTTGACAGGGGGAGAAGCTTTCTTT
- - TRBJ1-3 TRBV12-3/TRBV12-4 CASRSGSIGNTIYF TGTGCCAGCCGTAGCGGATCAATTGGAAACACCATATATTTT
- TRBD1 TRBJ2-3 TRBV6-5 CASSPRQGTSTDTQYF TGTGCCAGCAGTCCTCGACAGGGGACTAGCACAGATACGCAGTATTTT
few - TRBJ1-1 TRBV6-5 CASSYSTTLSFF TGTGCCAGCAGTTACTCGACGACCCTTTCTTTCTTT
- - TRBJ2-3 TRBV12-3/TRBV12-4 CASSLVGREDTQYF TGTGCCAGCAGTTTAGTAGGCAGGGAAGATACGCAGTATTTT
few - TRBJ1-1 TRBV7-2 CASLTGSRTEAFF TGTGCCAGCCTCACAGGGTCGAGGACTGAAGCTTTCTTT
- - TRBJ2-2 TRBV29-1 CSVGDLMAGELFF TGCAGCGTGGGGGACCTGATGGCCGGGGAGCTGTTTTTT
- - TRBJ2-1 TRBV20-1 CSARPRGVHEQFF TGCAGTGCTAGGCCCCGCGGGGTCCATGAGCAGTTCTTC
- - TRBJ1-1 TRBV5-1 CASHSGRVNTEAFF TGCGCCAGCCACTCGGGGCGGGTGAACACTGAAGCTTTCTTT
- - TRBJ1-5 TRBV7-9 CASSSSGTRDQPQHF TGTGCCAGCAGCTCATCCGGGACCAGGGATCAGCCCCAGCATTTT
- TRBD2 TRBJ2-5 TRBV7-6 CASSFGGGVQETQYF TGTGCCAGCAGCTTTGGCGGGGGGGTCCAAGAGACCCAGTACTTC
- TRBD2 TRBJ2-7 TRBV7-7 CASSFGLAGDSSYEQYF TGTGCTAGCAGCTTCGGACTAGCGGGGGATAGCTCCTACGAGCAGTACTTC
- - TRBJ2-4 TRBV15 CATSSRDPPRAIQYF TGTGCCACCAGCAGCCGGGACCCCCCTAGGGCCATTCAGTACTTC